A selection of T cell receptor beta chains follows, all from one sample in a study of blood T cell repertoires in COVID-19. TCRdb's copy holds only in-frame clones and misses some; the assay was immunoSEQ multiplex PCR. The sample lists some 220,000 clones; approximately 87% were seen once. The sequencing sample was made of PBMCs or T cells enriched from blood (not recorded which). These receptors were collected from a woman in her forties or fifties in a cohort exposed to, infected with or recovered from COVID-19 (not recorded which). Each CDR3 is given with its conserved first and last residue. The order of the fields is clone size, J gene, V gene, D gene, CDR3 protein, CDR3 DNA. The D gene is left open where the match is weak. Size is stated for part of the rows, as once, few or many counts, or as a class when the clone is expanded.

clone size: -; J gene: TRBJ2-5; V gene: TRBV2; D gene: TRBD2; CDR3 protein: CASSERQTSGGGTQYF; CDR3 DNA: TGTGCCAGCAGTGAAAGGCAAACTAGCGGGGGTGGGACCCAGTACTTC
clone size: -; J gene: TRBJ1-2; V gene: TRBV7-2; D gene: -; CDR3 protein: CASSRDTAGYGYTF; CDR3 DNA: TGTGCCAGCAGCCGGGACACGGCGGGCTATGGCTACACCTTC
clone size: -; J gene: TRBJ1-2; V gene: TRBV3-1/TRBV3-2; D gene: -; CDR3 protein: CASSQDRGGKQTPNYGYTF; CDR3 DNA: TGTGCCAGCAGCCAAGATAGGGGGGGTAAGCAAACTCCTAACTATGGCTACACCTTC
clone size: once; J gene: TRBJ1-3; V gene: TRBV15; D gene: -; CDR3 protein: CATSRGGTPSGNTIYF; CDR3 DNA: TGTGCCACCAGCAGAGGGGGGACACCCTCTGGAAACACCATATATTTT
clone size: -; J gene: TRBJ1-6; V gene: TRBV12-3/TRBV12-4; D gene: -; CDR3 protein: CASSLSGSPLHF; CDR3 DNA: TGTGCCAGCAGTTTATCTGGCTCCCCCCTCCACTTT
clone size: -; J gene: TRBJ1-2; V gene: TRBV6-2/TRBV6-3; D gene: -; CDR3 protein: CASSYNGGGYTF; CDR3 DNA: TGTGCCAGCAGTTACAACGGAGGCGGCTACACCTTC
clone size: -; J gene: TRBJ2-1; V gene: TRBV15; D gene: -; CDR3 protein: CATSGSRSHEQFF; CDR3 DNA: TGTGCCACCAGCGGCTCCAGGTCGCATGAGCAGTTCTTC
clone size: once; J gene: TRBJ2-2; V gene: TRBV15; D gene: TRBD1; CDR3 protein: CATNLGGAGNTGELFF; CDR3 DNA: TGTGCCACCAACCTAGGGGGCGCAGGAAACACCGGGGAGCTGTTTTTT
clone size: -; J gene: TRBJ1-3; V gene: TRBV28; D gene: -; CDR3 protein: CASSRQGSAGNTIYF; CDR3 DNA: TGTGCCAGCAGTCGGCAGGGGTCTGCAGGAAACACCATATATTTT
clone size: many; J gene: TRBJ2-7; V gene: TRBV5-8; D gene: TRBD1; CDR3 protein: CASSTGTGRAYEQYF; CDR3 DNA: TGTGCCAGCAGCACCGGGACAGGGAGGGCCTACGAGCAGTACTTC
clone size: -; J gene: TRBJ2-7; V gene: TRBV7-2; D gene: -; CDR3 protein: CASSLRQSSYEQYF; CDR3 DNA: TGTGCCAGCAGCTTGAGACAGAGCTCCTACGAGCAGTACTTT